This TCR beta chain appears in the sequencing data of a study of T cell responses to AZD1222 COVID-19 vaccine (dated by TCRdb to 2020 to 2023). About the investigation overall: TCR sequencing was performed for roughly 250 trial participants, of whom about 200 were given two doses of AZD1222 and around 25 were given two doses of MenACWY control vaccine. Trial participants were enrolled into age subgroups of 18-55, 56-69 and 70-plus years, which contained around 150, 29 and 61 TCR-sequenced participants, respectively.

From the cysteine through the phenylalanine, the CDR3 covers 12 amino acids. The CDR3 DNA has 36 bases and is translated from base 1. V loses 3 bases of germline sequence and J loses 7 bases, and the interval between the two ends is 12 bases. Via the germline V gene, CDR1 is SQVTM and CDR2 ANQGSEA. As concerns this clone: The antigen it binds to is not known. Base qualities were left out, and no much larger clone turns up one base away.

The time point label on this specimen signifies: about 28 days (+/-7) after the second vaccine dose. Because spike-specific TCR depth and breadth did not differ between the two schedules, AZD1222 recipients who got a second dose at roughly 4 weeks were pooled with those who got a second dose at roughly 12 weeks. Vaccinee samples were obtained from the UK trials COV001 and COV002, which included a single-blind randomized controlled phase 2/3 trial of AZD1222 (ChAdOx1 nCoV-19) in healthy adults. Trial participant PBMC samples were collected at day 0 and day 28 after the second dose for TCRbeta chain sequencing. The CDR3 regions of human TCRbeta chains were subjected to immunosequencing. The authors' analysis ran thus. Repertoire TCRs were checked for matches against a reference library of SARS-CoV-2-specific TCRs that had been generated using the MIRA antigen-specificity platform. Breadth meant the fraction of unique TCRs that were SARS-CoV-2-associated, whereas depth meant the fraction of total T cells that were SARS-CoV-2-associated. Using the MIRA data, every spike-specific TCR was mapped to the spike region that the TCR reacted to and assigned to either a CD4 or a CD8 class. Log10-transformed breadth and depth values were compared by one-way ANOVA with Sidak's multiple comparisons tests. TCRdb holds this immuneACCESS table with in-frame rearrangements only. Some clones are missing; in checked studies, unresolved V genes explain under half, and the rest has no known cause. The DNA gave D and trimming, while V, J and clone size come from that table. This sample lists about 37,000 clones; 85% to 90% were detected once. 11% of the sample is held by the ten biggest clonotypes.

Study-wide findings and limitations: Nearly half of unique spike-specific TCRs reportedly recognized epitopes outside regions mutated in the B.1.351 and B.1.1.7 variants. Conclusions about previously exposed vaccinees are limited because only six or seven AZD1222 recipients were SARS-CoV-2 seropositive at baseline. Vaccine-associated CD4 TCRs spanned the whole spike protein, with dominant responses in regions 160-218 and 743-854. After two AZD1222 doses, both the breadth and the depth of spike-specific TCRs were significantly higher than at day 0 and than in MenACWY recipients. The 56-69-year group was small, and its depth increase did not reach significance, likely because of low power. No day 14 peak-response samples were available, so repertoires were characterized only after the peak T cell response. Participants were mostly white British, with more females than males. The authors suggested clonal diversity may have been underestimated.

The sequenced sample was peripheral blood, obtained 28 days after the second AZD1222 dose. Recombination connected TRBV29-1 to TRBJ1-2; no D gene call is confident. The sequence derives from an adult who received the AZD1222 COVID-19 vaccine. The CDR3 here reads CSVEGRSGGYTF. The bases read TGCAGCGTTGAGGGCCGTAGCGGTGGCTACACCTTC. Reference TRBV29-1 and TRBJ1-2 proteins supply the regions before and after the CDR3; the full variable domain is: SAVISQKPSRDICQRGTSLTIQCQVDSQVTMMFWYRQQPGQSLTLIATANQGSEATYESGFVIDKFPISRPNLTFSTLTVSNMSPEDSSIYLCSVEGRSGGYTFGSGTRLTVV.